These 4 T cell receptor beta chains were all obtained from the same sample, sequenced in a study of identical twins. MiXCR, applied by TCRdb to the 5' RACE reads, yields one record per CDR3 protein. The sample has about 690,000 distinct CDR3 sequences, 6% to 6.5% seen once; the top ten hold approximately 1.6%. Sequenced material: naive T cells sorted from blood. Receptors originate from a man younger than 30 in good health.

There are many counts of this clonotype. The chain uses TRBV13 and TRBJ2-1; no clear D. The CDR3 contains 13 residues. Germline-derived CDR1 and CDR2 are PRHDT and FYEKMQ (reference sequence). V was clipped by 5 bases and J by 7 bases, with 12 bases between them. DNA of the CDR3: TGTGCCAGCAGCCTCCAGGTTGCTAATGAGCAGTTCTTC. It codes for CASSLQVANEQFF.

V is TRBV4-1 and J is TRBJ2-1; 11 bases map to TRBD2. The CDR3 runs to 17 residues. V was clipped by 4 bases and J by 7 bases; unmatched bases: 12. From germline, CDR1 is MGHRA and CDR2 YSYEKL. The CDR3 region is CASSPGLAAKGRNEQFF. Written as DNA, the CDR3 is TGCGCCAGCAGCCCGGGACTAGCGGCTAAAGGCCGGAATGAGCAGTTCTTC.

Regarding this clonotype: The conserved final phenylalanine or tryptophan is absent from the CDR3, which likely points to a read error. The rearrangement links TRBV20-1 to TRBJ2-5; D is unresolved. The CDR3 consists of 12 residues. Germline lookup yields CDR1 DFQATT and CDR2 SNEGSKA (reference sequence). Trimming removed 3 bases from V and 0 bases from J, with 5 bases in between. The CDR3 here is CSASRDQETQYL. In DNA form, the CDR3 reads TGCAGTGCTAGTAGAGACCAAGAGACCCAGTACCTC.

There are many counts of this clonotype. The chain couples TRBV4-3 to TRBJ2-1; D not certain. Germline CDR1 and CDR2: LGHNA and YSLEER. The CDR3 spans 14 residues. V was pared by 2 bases and J by 8 bases, with 13 bases between. CDR3 region: CASSQPHSTYEQFF. The DNA for the CDR3 is TGCGCCAGCAGCCAACCCCACTCTACGTATGAGCAGTTCTTC.